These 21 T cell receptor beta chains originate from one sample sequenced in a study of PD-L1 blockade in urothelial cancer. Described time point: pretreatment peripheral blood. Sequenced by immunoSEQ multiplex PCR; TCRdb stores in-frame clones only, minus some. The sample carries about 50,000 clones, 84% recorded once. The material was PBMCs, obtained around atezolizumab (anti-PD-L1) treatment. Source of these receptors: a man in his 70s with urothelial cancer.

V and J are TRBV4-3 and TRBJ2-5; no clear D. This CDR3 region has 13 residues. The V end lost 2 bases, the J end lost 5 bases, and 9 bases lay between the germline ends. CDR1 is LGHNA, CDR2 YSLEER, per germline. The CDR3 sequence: CASSQLPGETQYF. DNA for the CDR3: TGCGCCAGCAGCCAACTTCCCGGGGAGACCCAGTACTTC.

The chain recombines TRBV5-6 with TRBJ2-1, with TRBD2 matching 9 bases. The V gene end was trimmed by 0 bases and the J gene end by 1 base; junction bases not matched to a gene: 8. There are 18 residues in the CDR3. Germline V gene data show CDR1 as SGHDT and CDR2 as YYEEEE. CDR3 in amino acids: CASSLELLAGESYNEQFF. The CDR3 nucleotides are TGTGCCAGCAGCTTGGAGTTGTTAGCGGGAGAGTCCTACAATGAGCAGTTCTTC. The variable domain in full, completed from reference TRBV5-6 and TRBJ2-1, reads DAGVTQSPTHLIKTRGQQVTLRCSPKSGHDTVSWYQQALGQGPQFIFQYYEEEERQRGNFPDRFSGHQFPNYSSELNVNALLLGDSALYLCASSLELLAGESYNEQFFGPGTRLTVL.

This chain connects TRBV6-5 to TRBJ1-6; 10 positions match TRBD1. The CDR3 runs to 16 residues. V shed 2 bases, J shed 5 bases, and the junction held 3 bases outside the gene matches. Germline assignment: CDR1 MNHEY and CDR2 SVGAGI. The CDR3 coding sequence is TGTGCCAGCAGTTACGCGGGACAGGGGCATAATTCACCCCTCCACTTT. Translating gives CASSYAGQGHNSPLHF.

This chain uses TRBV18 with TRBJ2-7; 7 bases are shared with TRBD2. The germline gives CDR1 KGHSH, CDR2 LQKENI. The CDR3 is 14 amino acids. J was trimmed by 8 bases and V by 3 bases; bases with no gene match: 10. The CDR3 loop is CASSPGVQREQQYF. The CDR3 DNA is TGTGCCAGCTCACCCGGTGTGCAGCGGGAACAGCAGTACTTC.

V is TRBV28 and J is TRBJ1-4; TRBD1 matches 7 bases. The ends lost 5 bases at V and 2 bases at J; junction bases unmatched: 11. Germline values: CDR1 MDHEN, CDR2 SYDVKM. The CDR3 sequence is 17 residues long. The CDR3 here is CASSPRTGGWTNEKLFF. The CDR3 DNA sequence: TGTGCCAGCAGTCCGAGGACAGGAGGTTGGACTAATGAAAAACTGTTTTTT.

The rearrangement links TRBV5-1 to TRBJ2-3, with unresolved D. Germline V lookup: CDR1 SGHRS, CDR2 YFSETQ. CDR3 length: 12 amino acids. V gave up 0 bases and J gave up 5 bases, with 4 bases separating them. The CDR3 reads CASSLAGDTQYF. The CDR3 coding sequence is TGCGCCAGCAGCTTGGCGGGAGATACGCAGTATTTT.

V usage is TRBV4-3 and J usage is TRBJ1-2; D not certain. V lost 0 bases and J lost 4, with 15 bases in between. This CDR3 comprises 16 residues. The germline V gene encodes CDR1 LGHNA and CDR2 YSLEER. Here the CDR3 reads CASSQDRTGVGYGYTF. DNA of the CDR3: TGCGCCAGCAGCCAAGATCGGACCGGGGTCGGCTATGGCTACACCTTC.

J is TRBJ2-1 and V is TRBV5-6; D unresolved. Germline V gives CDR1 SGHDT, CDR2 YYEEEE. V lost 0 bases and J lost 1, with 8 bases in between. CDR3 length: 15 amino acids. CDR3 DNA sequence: TGTGCCAGCAGCTTGGACCCCCAGTCCTACAATGAGCAGTTCTTC. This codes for CASSLDPQSYNEQFF.

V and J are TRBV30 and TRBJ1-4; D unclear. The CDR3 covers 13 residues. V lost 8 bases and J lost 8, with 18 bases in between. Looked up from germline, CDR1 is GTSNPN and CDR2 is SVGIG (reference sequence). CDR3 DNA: TGTGCCCGATCCCAGGTCCCAAAGGAAAAACTGTTTTTT. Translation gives CARSQVPKEKLFF.

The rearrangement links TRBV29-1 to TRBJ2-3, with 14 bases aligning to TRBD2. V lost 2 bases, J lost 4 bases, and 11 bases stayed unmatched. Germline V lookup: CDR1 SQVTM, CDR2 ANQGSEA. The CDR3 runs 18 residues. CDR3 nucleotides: TGCAGCGTTGAATCCCTGAGACTAGCGGGGGGGCGCCCAGATACGCAGTATTTT. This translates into CSVESLRLAGGRPDTQYF.

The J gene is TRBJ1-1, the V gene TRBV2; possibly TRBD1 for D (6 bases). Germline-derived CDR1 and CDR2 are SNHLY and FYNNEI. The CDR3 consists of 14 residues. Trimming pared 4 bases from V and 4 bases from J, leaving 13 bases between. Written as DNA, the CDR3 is TGTGCCAGCAGTGGGGTCAGGGGCGCCACTGAAGCTTTCTTT. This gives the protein CASSGVRGATEAFF.

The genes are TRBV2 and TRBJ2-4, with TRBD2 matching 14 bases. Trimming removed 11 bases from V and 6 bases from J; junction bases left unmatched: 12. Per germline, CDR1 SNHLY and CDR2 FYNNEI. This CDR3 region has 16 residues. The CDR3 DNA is TGTGCCTCCCAGGGGACTAGCGGGAGAGGAAGAAACATTCAGTACTTC. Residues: CASQGTSGRGRNIQYF.

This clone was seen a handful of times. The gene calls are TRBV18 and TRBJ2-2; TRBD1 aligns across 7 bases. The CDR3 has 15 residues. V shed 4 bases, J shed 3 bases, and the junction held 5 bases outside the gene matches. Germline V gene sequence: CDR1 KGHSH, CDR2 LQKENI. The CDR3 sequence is CASSLRDRDTGELFF. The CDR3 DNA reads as TGTGCCAGCTCACTACGGGACAGAGACACCGGGGAGCTGTTTTTT.

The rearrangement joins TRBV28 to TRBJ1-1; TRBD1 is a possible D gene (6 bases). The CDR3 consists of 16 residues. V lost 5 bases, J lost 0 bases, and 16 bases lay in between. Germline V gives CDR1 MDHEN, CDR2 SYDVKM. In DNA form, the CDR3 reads TGTGCCAGCAGTCGGGACACTGGGGGTTTGAACACTGAAGCTTTCTTT. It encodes CASSRDTGGLNTEAFF.

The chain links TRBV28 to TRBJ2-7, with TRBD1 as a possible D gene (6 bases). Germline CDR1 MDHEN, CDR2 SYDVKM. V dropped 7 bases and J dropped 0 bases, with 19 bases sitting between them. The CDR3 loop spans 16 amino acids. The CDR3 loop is CASKTTRQAGSYEQYF. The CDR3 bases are TGTGCCAGCAAAACCACTCGACAGGCCGGCTCCTACGAGCAGTACTTC.

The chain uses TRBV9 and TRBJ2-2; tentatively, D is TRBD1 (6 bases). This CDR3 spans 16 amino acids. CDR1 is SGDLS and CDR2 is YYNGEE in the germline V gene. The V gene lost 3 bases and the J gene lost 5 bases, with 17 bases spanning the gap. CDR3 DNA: TGTGCCAGCAGCGAGCTTACAGGGATCAGGACCGGGGAGCTGTTTTTT. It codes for CASSELTGIRTGELFF.

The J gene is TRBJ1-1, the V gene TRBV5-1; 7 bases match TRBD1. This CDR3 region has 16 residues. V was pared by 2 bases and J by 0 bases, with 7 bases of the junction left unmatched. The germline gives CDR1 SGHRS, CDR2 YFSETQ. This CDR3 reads CASSLDRAGMNTEAFF. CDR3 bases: TGCGCCAGCAGCTTAGACAGGGCCGGAATGAACACTGAAGCTTTCTTT.

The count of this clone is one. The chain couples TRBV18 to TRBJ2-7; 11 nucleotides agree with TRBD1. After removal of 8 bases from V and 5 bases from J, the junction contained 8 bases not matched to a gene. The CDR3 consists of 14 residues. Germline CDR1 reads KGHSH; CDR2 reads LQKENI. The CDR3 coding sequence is TGTGCCAGCACCGGACAGGGGGCCGGCGACGAGCAGTACTTC. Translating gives CASTGQGAGDEQYF.

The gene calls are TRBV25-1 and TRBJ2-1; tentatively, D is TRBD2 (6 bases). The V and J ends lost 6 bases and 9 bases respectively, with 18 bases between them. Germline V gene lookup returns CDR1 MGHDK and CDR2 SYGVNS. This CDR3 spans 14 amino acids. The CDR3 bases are TGTGCCAGCAGCCAAGGGACTTCGGTCGGTGAGCAGTTCTTC. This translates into CASSQGTSVGEQFF.

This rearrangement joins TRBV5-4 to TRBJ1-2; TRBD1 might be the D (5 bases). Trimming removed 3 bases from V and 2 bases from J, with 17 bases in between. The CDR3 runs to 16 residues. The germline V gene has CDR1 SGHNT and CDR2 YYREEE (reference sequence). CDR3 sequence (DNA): TGTGCCAGCAGCTCGGGGGGTGGCAGCGAGAACTATGGCTACACCTTC. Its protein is CASSSGGGSENYGYTF.

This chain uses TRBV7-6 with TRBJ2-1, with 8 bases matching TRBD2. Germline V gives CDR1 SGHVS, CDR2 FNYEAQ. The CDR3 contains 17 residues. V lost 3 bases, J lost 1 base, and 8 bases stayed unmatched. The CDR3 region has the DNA TGTGCCAGCAGCTTCGCTCTAGCGGGCGAGTCCTACAATGAGCAGTTCTTC. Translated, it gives CASSFALAGESYNEQFF.